A selection of T cell receptor beta chains follows, all from one sample in a study of regulatory T cells in long-lasting Graves disease. TCRdb fed the multiplex PCR reads into MiXCR, producing one record per CDR3 protein. The data contain some 450,000 distinct CDR3 sequences, less than 25% of them singletons. Source: peripheral blood mononuclear cells (PBMCs), taken when the disease was refractory, from a patient treated with antithyroid drugs. Every receptor here comes from a female donor with Graves disease. CDR3s include the opening cysteine and the closing phenylalanine or tryptophan. A D gene is named only where the DNA matches it firmly. Rows give clone size only sometimes, using once, few, many, or a class for an expanded clone.

j_call: TRBJ1-6
clone_size: .
v_call: TRBV7-2
d_call: .
cdr3_length: 14
cdr3_aa: CASSLGLSNSPLHF
cdr3_nt: TGTGCCAGCAGCTTAGGTCTCTCGAATTCACCCCTCCACTTT

j_call: TRBJ1-2
clone_size: few
v_call: TRBV5-5
d_call: .
cdr3_length: 14
cdr3_aa: CASSDTGTYYGYTF
cdr3_nt: TGTGCCAGCAGCGACACAGGGACCTACTATGGCTACACCTTC

j_call: TRBJ1-1
clone_size: .
v_call: TRBV29-1
d_call: .
cdr3_length: 11
cdr3_aa: CSVAINTEAFF
cdr3_nt: TGCAGCGTCGCCATAAACACTGAAGCTTTCTTT

j_call: TRBJ1-2
clone_size: few
v_call: TRBV5-1
d_call: TRBD1
cdr3_length: 15
cdr3_aa: CASSLGGTENYGYTF
cdr3_nt: TGCGCCAGCAGCTTGGGTGGGACAGAGAACTATGGCTACACCTTC

j_call: TRBJ2-7
clone_size: few
v_call: TRBV7-2
d_call: TRBD2
cdr3_length: 19
cdr3_aa: CASSHPPGTSGRAGYEQYF
cdr3_nt: TGTGCCAGCAGCCACCCGCCCGGGACTAGCGGGAGGGCGGGCTACGAGCAGTACTTC

j_call: TRBJ2-4
clone_size: few
v_call: TRBV7-8
d_call: .
cdr3_length: 13
cdr3_aa: CASSRLDGNIQYF
cdr3_nt: TGTGCCAGCAGCCGACTAGACGGAAACATTCAGTACTTC

j_call: TRBJ2-2
clone_size: many
v_call: TRBV28
d_call: .
cdr3_length: 16
cdr3_aa: CASSSPAGRNTGELFF
cdr3_nt: TGTGCCAGCAGTTCCCCCGCGGGGAGGAACACCGGGGAGCTGTTTTTT

j_call: TRBJ1-2
clone_size: many
v_call: TRBV6-1
d_call: TRBD1
cdr3_length: 13
cdr3_aa: CAGRDSANYGYTF
cdr3_nt: TGTGCCGGGCGGGACAGCGCTAACTATGGCTACACCTTC

j_call: TRBJ1-4
clone_size: .
v_call: TRBV18
d_call: .
cdr3_length: 17
cdr3_aa: CASSLTTTGPSNEKLFF
cdr3_nt: TGTGCCAGCTCACTAACAACCACCGGGCCATCTAATGAAAAACTGTTTTTT

j_call: TRBJ1-5
clone_size: .
v_call: TRBV10-3
d_call: TRBD1
cdr3_length: 15
cdr3_aa: CAISEAGQANQPQHF
cdr3_nt: TGTGCCATCAGTGAGGCGGGACAGGCAAATCAGCCCCAGCATTTT

j_call: TRBJ1-6
clone_size: few
v_call: TRBV5-1
d_call: .
cdr3_length: 15
cdr3_aa: CASSLTGKMDSPLHF
cdr3_nt: TGCGCCAGCAGCTTGACAGGGAAGATGGATTCACCCCTCCACTTT

j_call: TRBJ1-2
clone_size: many
v_call: TRBV28
d_call: .
cdr3_length: 12
cdr3_aa: CASSTQGRGYTF
cdr3_nt: TGTGCCAGCAGTACACAGGGACGGGGCTACACCTTC

j_call: TRBJ1-6
clone_size: many
v_call: TRBV6-2/TRBV6-3
d_call: TRBD1
cdr3_length: 15
cdr3_aa: CASSYLGQGESPLHF
cdr3_nt: TGTGCCAGCAGTTACCTGGGGCAGGGGGAATCACCCCTCCACTTT

j_call: TRBJ1-1
clone_size: few
v_call: TRBV24-1
d_call: .
cdr3_length: 12
cdr3_aa: CATSDPGTEAFF
cdr3_nt: TGTGCCACCAGTGACCCCGGGACAGAAGCTTTCTTT

j_call: TRBJ2-4
clone_size: few
v_call: TRBV6-1
d_call: .
cdr3_length: 13
cdr3_aa: CASRDTFKNIQYF
cdr3_nt: TGTGCCAGCAGGGACACCTTCAAAAACATTCAGTACTTC

j_call: TRBJ1-4
clone_size: few
v_call: TRBV5-1
d_call: .
cdr3_length: 15
cdr3_aa: CASRPARATNEKLFF
cdr3_nt: TGCGCCAGCAGGCCTGCTAGGGCAACTAATGAAAAACTGTTTTTT

j_call: TRBJ2-7
clone_size: .
v_call: TRBV18
d_call: .
cdr3_length: 15
cdr3_aa: CASSPFSTVNYEQYF
cdr3_nt: TGTGCCAGCTCACCATTTAGCACGGTTAACTACGAGCAGTACTTC

j_call: TRBJ2-7
clone_size: few
v_call: TRBV24-1
d_call: .
cdr3_length: 12
cdr3_aa: CATSEPGRKQYF
cdr3_nt: TGTGCCACCAGCGAACCGGGACGGAAACAGTACTTC

j_call: TRBJ1-2
clone_size: .
v_call: TRBV19
d_call: TRBD1
cdr3_length: 20
cdr3_aa: CASTTGTTTGDPNYSYVSTF
cdr3_nt: TGTGCCAGTACGACCGGGACTACGACAGGGGACCCTAACTACAGCTATGTGAGCACCTTC

j_call: TRBJ1-5
clone_size: many
v_call: TRBV27
d_call: TRBD1
cdr3_length: 14
cdr3_aa: CASSGTGGPGPQHF
cdr3_nt: TGTGCCAGCAGTGGAACAGGGGGTCCAGGGCCCCAGCATTTT

j_call: TRBJ1-5
clone_size: many
v_call: TRBV7-9
d_call: .
cdr3_length: 12
cdr3_aa: CASSEGDQPQHF
cdr3_nt: TGTGCCAGCAGCGAAGGGGATCAGCCCCAGCATTTT

j_call: TRBJ1-4
clone_size: .
v_call: TRBV7-2
d_call: .
cdr3_length: 15
cdr3_aa: CASSLYAGLIEKLFF
cdr3_nt: TGTGCCAGCAGCTTATACGCGGGGCTTATTGAAAAACTGTTTTTT

j_call: TRBJ1-6
clone_size: many
v_call: TRBV2
d_call: .
cdr3_length: 19
cdr3_aa: CASSGPRDYSKPSPPPLHF
cdr3_nt: TGTGCCAGCAGTGGACCCCGGGACTATTCAAAGCCTTCTCCTCCGCCCCTCCACTTT

j_call: TRBJ2-7
clone_size: few
v_call: TRBV29-1
d_call: .
cdr3_length: 11
cdr3_aa: CSVVHYYEQYF
cdr3_nt: TGCAGCGTTGTACACTACTACGAGCAGTACTTC

j_call: TRBJ2-7
clone_size: few
v_call: TRBV7-9
d_call: TRBD1
cdr3_length: 14
cdr3_aa: CASSSPGQAYEQYF
cdr3_nt: TGTGCCAGCAGCTCTCCGGGACAGGCCTACGAGCAGTACTTC

j_call: TRBJ2-7
clone_size: many
v_call: TRBV28
d_call: TRBD1
cdr3_length: 15
cdr3_aa: CASSGGTGKSYEQYF
cdr3_nt: TGTGCCAGCAGTGGGGGGACAGGAAAATCCTACGAGCAGTACTTC

j_call: TRBJ2-4
clone_size: many
v_call: TRBV28
d_call: .
cdr3_length: 14
cdr3_aa: CASSWGVAKNIQYF
cdr3_nt: TGTGCCAGCAGTTGGGGGGTGGCCAAAAACATTCAGTACTTC

j_call: TRBJ2-5
clone_size: .
v_call: TRBV20-1
d_call: .
cdr3_length: 12
cdr3_aa: CSATQRGEAQYF
cdr3_nt: TGCAGTGCTACCCAACGGGGAGAGGCCCAGTACTTC

j_call: TRBJ2-7
clone_size: many
v_call: TRBV7-2
d_call: TRBD2
cdr3_length: 15
cdr3_aa: CASSLAGGLFYEQYF
cdr3_nt: TGTGCCAGCAGCTTAGCGGGAGGGCTCTTCTACGAGCAGTACTTC

j_call: TRBJ2-7
clone_size: .
v_call: TRBV5-1
d_call: TRBD1
cdr3_length: 17
cdr3_aa: CASSLVPDRGPSYEQYF
cdr3_nt: TGCGCCAGCAGCTTGGTCCCTGACAGGGGGCCCTCCTACGAGCAGTACTTC

j_call: TRBJ2-1
clone_size: many
v_call: TRBV28
d_call: TRBD2
cdr3_length: 17
cdr3_aa: CASRATSGRLSYNEQFF
cdr3_nt: TGTGCCAGCAGAGCGACTAGCGGGAGGCTATCCTACAATGAGCAGTTCTTC

j_call: TRBJ1-1
clone_size: many
v_call: TRBV5-1
d_call: .
cdr3_length: 15
cdr3_aa: CASSLAGTRNTEAFF
cdr3_nt: TGCGCCAGCAGCTTGGCCGGGACGCGGAACACTGAAGCTTTCTTT

j_call: TRBJ2-1
clone_size: few
v_call: TRBV10-3
d_call: TRBD2
cdr3_length: 16
cdr3_aa: CAIKGGRESSYNEQFF
cdr3_nt: TGTGCCATCAAGGGCGGGAGAGAGTCCTCCTACAATGAGCAGTTCTTC

j_call: TRBJ2-4
clone_size: .
v_call: TRBV29-1
d_call: TRBD1
cdr3_length: 15
cdr3_aa: CSVTPGTGGQNIQYF
cdr3_nt: TGCAGCGTAACGCCCGGGACAGGGGGTCAAAACATTCAGTACTTC

j_call: TRBJ1-1
clone_size: many
v_call: TRBV20-1
d_call: .
cdr3_length: 13
cdr3_aa: CSAWEGRGTEAFF
cdr3_nt: TGCAGTGCTTGGGAGGGGCGAGGCACTGAAGCTTTCTTT